What follows is one TCR beta chain and its context. TCRdb reprocessed the 5' RACE reads via MiXCR and lists one record per CDR3 protein. Of 300,000 to 400,000 distinct CDR3 sequences in the sample, roughly an eighth were seen once. This sample is drawn from a study of T cells after yellow fever vaccination. This clonotype was sampled from a man younger than 35 who received the YFV17D yellow fever vaccine. Sequenced material: CD4+ T cells sorted from PBMCs, taken 15 days after the yellow fever booster vaccination.

CDR3: CASSVGGGVGVHEQFF. The CDR3 region has the DNA TGTGCCAGCAGCGTAGGAGGCGGGGTGGGCGTCCATGAGCAGTTCTTC. The V and J genes are TRBV9 and TRBJ2-1; TRBD2 is a possible D gene (6 bases). Germline V gene data show CDR1 as SGDLS and CDR2 as YYNGEE. The CDR3 totals 16 residues. Trimming took off 0 bases at V and 8 bases at J, with 18 bases between the two ends.